The T cell receptor beta chain described here comes from a study of shared clonotypes between healthy human individuals. Study in general: CD8 memory received one plate per donor, CD8 naive two, CD4 memory three and CD4 naive three. The study's findings and limits: The generation probabilities recorded for non-shared clonotypes fell below those of clonotypes shared by all four donors.

The CDR3 contains 13 residues. V trimming: 10 bases; J trimming: 3 bases; junction bases outside the gene matches: 8. The germline V gene encodes CDR1 SNHLY and CDR2 FYNNEI. In regard to this clone: Its antigen remains unidentified.

CD45RA+ naive and CD45RA-negative memory subsets were separated from CD4+ cells. Sequencing was performed with immunoSEQ multiplex PCR; in TCRdb, only in-frame clones are kept and a portion is missing. The sample records some 2,400,000 clones, roughly 95% being singletons. Sequenced material: naive CD4+ T cells sorted from blood. Subset reported: CD45RA+ positively selected. This sequence joins TRBV2 and TRBJ1-2, with 7 bases lining up with TRBD1. The receptor was isolated from a man aged 18 to 29 in good health. This chain's CDR3 is CATRGAGYYGYTF. In DNA, the CDR3 is TGTGCCACCAGGGGGGCAGGATACTATGGCTACACCTTC. Using reference TRBV2 and TRBJ1-2 for the parts outside the CDR3, the full variable domain is EPEVTQTPSHQVTQMGQEVILRCVPISNHLYFYWYRQILGQKVEFLVSFYNNEISEKSEIFDDQFSVERPDGSNFTLKIRSTKLEDSAMYFCATRGAGYYGYTFGSGTRLTVV.